This TCR beta chain came from a study of shared clonotypes between healthy human individuals. Trimming removed 1 base at V and 4 bases at J, with 11 bases between. In germline, CDR1 is SGHAT, CDR2 FQNNGV. This CDR3 region has 15 residues. This table comes from immunoSEQ multiplex PCR, and its TCRdb copy is limited to in-frame clones, with some not included. This table holds under 650,000 clones, 90% to 97% found once. Partitioning of CD4+ cells yielded a CD45RA+ naive subset and a CD45RA-negative memory subset. Findings and caveats of the study: A limitation of the genetic and exposure-history diversity represented arose from few donors.

In the case of this clone: Its antigen remains unidentified.

The sequence was obtained from a woman aged 25 to 39 in good health. The material sequenced was naive CD4+ T cells sorted from blood. As to subset: CD45RA+ positively selected. The J gene is TRBJ1-3, the V gene TRBV11-2; possible D gene TRBD1, 5 bases. The DNA of the CDR3 is TGTGCCAGCAGCTTAGGGGCGGGGGACGGAAACACCATATATTTT. It codes for CASSLGAGDGNTIYF. Filled out from reference TRBV11-2 and TRBJ1-3, the complete variable domain reads EAGVAQSPRYKIIEKRQSVAFWCNPISGHATLYWYQQILGQGPKLLIQFQNNGVVDDSQLPKDRFSAERLKGVDSTLKIQPAKLEDSAVYLCASSLGAGDGNTIYFGEGSWLTVV.